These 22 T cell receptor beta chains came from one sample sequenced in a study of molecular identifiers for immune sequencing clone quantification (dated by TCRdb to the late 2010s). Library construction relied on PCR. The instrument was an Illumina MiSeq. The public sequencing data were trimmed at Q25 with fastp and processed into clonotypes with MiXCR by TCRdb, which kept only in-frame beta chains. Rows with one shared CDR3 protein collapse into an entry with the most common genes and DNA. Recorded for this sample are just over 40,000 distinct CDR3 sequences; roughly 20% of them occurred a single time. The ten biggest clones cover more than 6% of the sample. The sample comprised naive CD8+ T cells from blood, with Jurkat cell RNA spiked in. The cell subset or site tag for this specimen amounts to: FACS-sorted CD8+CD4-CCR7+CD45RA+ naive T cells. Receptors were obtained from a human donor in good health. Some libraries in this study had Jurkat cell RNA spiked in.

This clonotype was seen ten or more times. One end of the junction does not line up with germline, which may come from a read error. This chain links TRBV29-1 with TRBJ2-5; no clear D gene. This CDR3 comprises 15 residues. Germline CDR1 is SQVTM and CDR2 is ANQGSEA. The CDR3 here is CSVPPPYPAGEAQYF. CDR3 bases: TGCAGCGTCCCTCCTCCGTACCCGGCCGGAGAGGCCCAGTACTTC.

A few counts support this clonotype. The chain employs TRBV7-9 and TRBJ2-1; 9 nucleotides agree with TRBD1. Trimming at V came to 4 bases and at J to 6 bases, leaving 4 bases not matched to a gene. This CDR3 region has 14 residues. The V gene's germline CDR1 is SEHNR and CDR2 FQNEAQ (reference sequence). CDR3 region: CASSSTGGGNEQFF. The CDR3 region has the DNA TGTGCCAGCAGCTCGACAGGGGGTGGCAATGAGCAGTTCTTC.

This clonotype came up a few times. In DNA, the CDR3 is TGTGCCAGCAGTTACCCTGATTTTTACAATGAGCAGTTCTTC. This translates into CASSYPDFYNEQFF. The rearrangement joins TRBV6-2 or TRBV6-3 to TRBJ2-1; D is unclear. Per germline, CDR1 MNHEY and CDR2 SVGEGT. The V end lost 2 bases, the J end lost 4 bases, and 9 bases lay between the germline ends. The length of the CDR3 is 14 residues.

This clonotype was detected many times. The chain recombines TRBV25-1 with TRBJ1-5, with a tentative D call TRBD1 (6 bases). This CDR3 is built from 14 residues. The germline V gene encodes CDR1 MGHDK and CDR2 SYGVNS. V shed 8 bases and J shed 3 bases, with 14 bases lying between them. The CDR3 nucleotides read TGTGCCAGCGGCTATGGACAGCTCAATCAGCCCCAGCATTTT. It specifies CASGYGQLNQPQHF.

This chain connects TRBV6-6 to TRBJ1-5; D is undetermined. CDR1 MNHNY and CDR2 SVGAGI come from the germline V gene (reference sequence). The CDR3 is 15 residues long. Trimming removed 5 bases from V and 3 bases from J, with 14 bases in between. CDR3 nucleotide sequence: TGTGCCAGCAGTCCCTGGACCGGAGTCAATCAGCCCCAGCATTTT. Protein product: CASSPWTGVNQPQHF.

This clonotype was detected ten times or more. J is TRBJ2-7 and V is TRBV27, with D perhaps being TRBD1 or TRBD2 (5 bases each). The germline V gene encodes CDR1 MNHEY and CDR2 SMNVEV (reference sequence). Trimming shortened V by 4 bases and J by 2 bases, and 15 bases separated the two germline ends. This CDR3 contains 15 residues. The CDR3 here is CASSSLVGAAYEQYF. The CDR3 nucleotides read TGTGCCAGCAGTTCATTGGTCGGGGCGGCCTACGAGCAGTACTTC.

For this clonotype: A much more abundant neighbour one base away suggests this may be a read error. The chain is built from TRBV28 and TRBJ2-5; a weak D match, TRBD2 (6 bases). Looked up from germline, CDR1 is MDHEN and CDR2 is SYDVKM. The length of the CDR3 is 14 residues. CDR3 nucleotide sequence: TGTGCCGGCAGTTTTAGCGGCAGCTCTCAGACCCAGTACTTC. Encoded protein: CAGSFSGSSQTQYF. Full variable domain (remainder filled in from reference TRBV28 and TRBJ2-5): DVKVTQSSRYLVKRTGEKVFLECVQDMDHENMFWYRQDPGLGLRLIYFSYDVKMKEKGDIPEGYSVSREKKERFSLILESASTNQTSMYLCAGSFSGSSQTQYFGPGTRLLVL.

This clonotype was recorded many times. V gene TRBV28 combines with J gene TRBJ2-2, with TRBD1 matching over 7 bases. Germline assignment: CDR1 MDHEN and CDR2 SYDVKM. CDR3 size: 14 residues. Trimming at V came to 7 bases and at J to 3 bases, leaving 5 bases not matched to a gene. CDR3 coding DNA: TGTGCCAGCAAGACAGGGTGGGACACCGGGGAGCTGTTTTTT. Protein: CASKTGWDTGELFF.

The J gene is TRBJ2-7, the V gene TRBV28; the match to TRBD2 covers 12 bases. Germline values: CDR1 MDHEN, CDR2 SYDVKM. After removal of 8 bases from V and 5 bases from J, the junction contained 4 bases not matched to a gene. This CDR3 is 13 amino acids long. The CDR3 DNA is TGTGCCAGCTTAGGACTAGCGGGGAACGAGCAGTACTTC. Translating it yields CASLGLAGNEQYF.

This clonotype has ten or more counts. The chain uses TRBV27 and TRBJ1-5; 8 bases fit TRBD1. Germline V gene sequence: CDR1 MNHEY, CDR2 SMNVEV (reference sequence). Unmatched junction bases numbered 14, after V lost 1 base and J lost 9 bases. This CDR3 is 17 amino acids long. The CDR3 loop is CASSLYAPGQGILPQHF. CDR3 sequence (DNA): TGTGCCAGCAGTTTATATGCGCCAGGACAGGGAATCTTGCCCCAGCATTTT.

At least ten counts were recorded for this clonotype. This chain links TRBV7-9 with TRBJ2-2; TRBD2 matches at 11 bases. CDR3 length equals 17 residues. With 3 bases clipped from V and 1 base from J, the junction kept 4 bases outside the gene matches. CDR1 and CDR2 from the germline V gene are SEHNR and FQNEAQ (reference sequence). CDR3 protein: CASSFPTSGKNTGELFF. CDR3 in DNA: TGTGCCAGCAGCTTCCCGACTAGCGGGAAGAACACCGGGGAGCTGTTTTTT.

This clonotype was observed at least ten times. Here the CDR3 DNA reads TGTGCCAGCAGCCTAACTAGCGGAGCATCTAGCACAGATACGCAGTATTTT. This sequence encodes CASSLTSGASSTDTQYF. This chain links TRBV6-5 with TRBJ2-3; 8 bases map to TRBD2. Unmatched junction bases numbered 11, after V lost 6 bases and J lost 0 bases. Germline assignment: CDR1 MNHEY and CDR2 SVGAGI. The CDR3 spans 17 residues.

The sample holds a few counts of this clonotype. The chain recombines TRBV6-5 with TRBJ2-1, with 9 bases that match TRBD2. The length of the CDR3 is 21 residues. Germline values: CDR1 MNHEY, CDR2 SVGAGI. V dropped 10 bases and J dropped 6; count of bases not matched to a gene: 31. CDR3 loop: CAKAGTVLGGAGTSPCNEQFF. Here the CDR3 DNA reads TGTGCCAAGGCGGGAACGGTATTAGGGGGCGCGGGGACTAGCCCTTGCAATGAGCAGTTCTTC.

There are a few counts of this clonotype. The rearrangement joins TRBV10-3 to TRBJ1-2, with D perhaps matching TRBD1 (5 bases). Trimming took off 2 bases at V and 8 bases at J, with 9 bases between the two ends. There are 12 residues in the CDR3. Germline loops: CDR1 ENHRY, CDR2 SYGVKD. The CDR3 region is CAISEGAGGYTF. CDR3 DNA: TGTGCCATCAGTGAGGGGGCAGGGGGCTACACCTTC.

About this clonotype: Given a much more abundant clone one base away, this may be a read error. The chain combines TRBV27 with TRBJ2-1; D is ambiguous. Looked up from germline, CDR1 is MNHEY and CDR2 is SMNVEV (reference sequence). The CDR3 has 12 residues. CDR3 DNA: TGTGCCAGCAGTCGCCCCTACAATGGGCAGTTCTTC. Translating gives CASSRPYNGQFF.

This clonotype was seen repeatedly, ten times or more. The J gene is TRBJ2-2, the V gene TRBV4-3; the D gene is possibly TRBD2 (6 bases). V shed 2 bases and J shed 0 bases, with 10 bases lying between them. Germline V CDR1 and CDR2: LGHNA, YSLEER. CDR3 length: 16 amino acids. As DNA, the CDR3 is TGCGCCAGCAGCCAACCCCGGACTACGAACACCGGGGAGCTGTTTTTT. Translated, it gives CASSQPRTTNTGELFF.

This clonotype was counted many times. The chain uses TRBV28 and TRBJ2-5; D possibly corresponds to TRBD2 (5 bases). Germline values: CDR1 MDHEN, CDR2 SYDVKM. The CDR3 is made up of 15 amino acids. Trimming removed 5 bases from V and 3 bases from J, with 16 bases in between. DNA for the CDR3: TGTGCCAGCAGTCCCCCCCGGAGAGGGAAAGAGACCCAGTACTTC. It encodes CASSPPRRGKETQYF.

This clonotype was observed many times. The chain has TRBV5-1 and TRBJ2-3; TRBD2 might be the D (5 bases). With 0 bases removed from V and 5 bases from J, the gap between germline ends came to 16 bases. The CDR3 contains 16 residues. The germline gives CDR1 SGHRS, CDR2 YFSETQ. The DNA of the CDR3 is TGCGCCAGCAGCTTGGGAGGAGCGGAGGCGGGAGATACGCAGTATTTT. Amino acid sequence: CASSLGGAEAGDTQYF. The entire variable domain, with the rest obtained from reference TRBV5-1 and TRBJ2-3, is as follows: KAGVTQTPRYLIKTRGQQVTLSCSPISGHRSVSWYQQTPGQGLQFLFEYFSETQRNKGNFPGRFSGRQFSNSRSEMNVSTLELGDSALYLCASSLGGAEAGDTQYFGPGTRLTVL.

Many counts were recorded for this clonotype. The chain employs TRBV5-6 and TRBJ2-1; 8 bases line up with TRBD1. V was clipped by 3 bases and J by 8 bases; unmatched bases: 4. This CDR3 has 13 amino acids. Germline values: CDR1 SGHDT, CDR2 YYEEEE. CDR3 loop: CASSSTGVDEQFF. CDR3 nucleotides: TGTGCCAGCAGCTCGACAGGGGTAGATGAGCAGTTCTTC.

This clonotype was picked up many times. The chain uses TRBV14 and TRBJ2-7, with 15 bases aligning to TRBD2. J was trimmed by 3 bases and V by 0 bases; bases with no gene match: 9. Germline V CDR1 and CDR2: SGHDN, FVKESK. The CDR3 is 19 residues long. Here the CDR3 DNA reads TGTGCCAGCAGCCAAGATTCTTCCGGGACTAGCGGGAGGATCTACGAGCAGTACTTC. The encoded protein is CASSQDSSGTSGRIYEQYF.

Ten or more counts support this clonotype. The CDR3 nucleotides are TGCAGCGTTGAGCTACAGGGCGAGCAGTACTTC. Translated: CSVELQGEQYF. The chain joins TRBV29-1 to TRBJ2-7; maybe TRBD1 (6 bases). The germline V gene encodes CDR1 SQVTM and CDR2 ANQGSEA. The CDR3 is made up of 11 amino acids. The V gene lost 3 bases and the J gene lost 6 bases, with 9 bases spanning the gap.

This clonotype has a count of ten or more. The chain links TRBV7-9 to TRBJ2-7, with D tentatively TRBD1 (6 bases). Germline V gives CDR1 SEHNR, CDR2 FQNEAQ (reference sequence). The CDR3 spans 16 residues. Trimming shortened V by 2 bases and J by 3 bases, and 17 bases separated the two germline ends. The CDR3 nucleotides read TGTGCCAGCAGCTTACCGCAAGGACAGCGCAACTACGAGCAGTACTTC. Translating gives CASSLPQGQRNYEQYF.